This is a list of T cell receptor beta chains from one sample in a study of cytomegalovirus exposure and HLA in healthy donors. Clones were sequenced by immunoSEQ multiplex PCR, and TCRdb holds only the in-frame ones, with some missing. The table shows 170,000 or so clones, with over 65% occurring only once. The source material was PBMCs. All receptors derive from a woman aged 60 to 75 in good health and CMV-seropositive. Both conserved end residues are part of each CDR3. Fields, in order: clone size, J gene, V gene, CDR3 protein. Only some rows state a clone size, as once, few, many or a class for expanded clones.

clone size: few
J gene: TRBJ1-2
V gene: TRBV18
CDR3 protein: CASSPYSENYGYTF

clone size: NA
J gene: TRBJ2-5
V gene: TRBV19
CDR3 protein: CASRTSGGGETQYF

clone size: NA
J gene: TRBJ1-1
V gene: TRBV18
CDR3 protein: CASSPEDTEAFF

clone size: NA
J gene: TRBJ1-4
V gene: TRBV10-3
CDR3 protein: CATGQGREKLFF

clone size: NA
J gene: TRBJ2-3
V gene: TRBV2
CDR3 protein: CASSERDYTDTQYF

clone size: once
J gene: TRBJ2-5
V gene: TRBV9
CDR3 protein: CASSVGVQGLQETQYF

clone size: NA
J gene: TRBJ2-3
V gene: TRBV27
CDR3 protein: CASSLSAAGVGTDTQYF

clone size: NA
J gene: TRBJ2-2
V gene: TRBV28
CDR3 protein: CASSLGGRGTGELFF

clone size: NA
J gene: TRBJ1-2
V gene: TRBV5-6
CDR3 protein: CASSRVGQLYGYTF

clone size: NA
J gene: TRBJ2-3
V gene: TRBV29-1
CDR3 protein: CSVGLAGPDTQYF

clone size: NA
J gene: TRBJ2-5
V gene: TRBV30
CDR3 protein: CAWRPLGQGEETQYF

clone size: few
J gene: TRBJ2-7
V gene: TRBV7-8
CDR3 protein: CASSLDSAGVYEQYF

clone size: few
J gene: TRBJ1-6
V gene: TRBV28
CDR3 protein: CASSSHRGSNSPLHF

clone size: once
J gene: TRBJ1-2
V gene: TRBV6-4
CDR3 protein: CASSQDRAWPGYTF

clone size: NA
J gene: TRBJ2-1
V gene: TRBV12-2
CDR3 protein: CASRLFPVYNEQFF

clone size: few
J gene: TRBJ2-7
V gene: TRBV5-6
CDR3 protein: CASSFWTGVYEQYF

clone size: NA
J gene: TRBJ2-5
V gene: TRBV30
CDR3 protein: CARSRTGTSVKTQYF

clone size: NA
J gene: TRBJ2-7
V gene: TRBV19
CDR3 protein: CASSNPGTGLYEQYF

clone size: NA
J gene: TRBJ2-7
V gene: TRBV4-1
CDR3 protein: CASSPRDRGRYEQYF

clone size: NA
J gene: TRBJ2-1
V gene: TRBV28
CDR3 protein: CASSFPSGTGNEQFF

clone size: few
J gene: TRBJ2-5
V gene: TRBV6-1
CDR3 protein: CASSEGLTGALGTQYF

clone size: NA
J gene: TRBJ1-2
V gene: TRBV5-1
CDR3 protein: CASSGGTGNGYTF